The clone carrying this TCR beta chain has just one count. Original data processing: Using reference gene primer amplification, nucleated cell counts were estimated. Produced via immunoSEQ multiplex PCR; TCRdb's table is partial and in-frame only. The DNA was the basis for D and trimming; V, J and clone size are from that table. The data show tens of thousands of clones, 75% to 90% seen once. The data are from a study of blood T cell repertoires in COVID-19. There are 17 residues in the CDR3. Deletions cut 3 bases from V and 0 bases from J, with 15 bases between. Germline CDR1 and CDR2: KGHSH and LQKENI.

This chain connects TRBV18 to TRBJ2-1, with D possibly being TRBD1 (5 bases). This sequence was found in a woman aged 70-85 years with acute or convalescent COVID-19. The material sequenced was peripheral blood. CDR3 sequence: CASSPPRQRSSYNEQFF. CDR3 coding DNA: TGTGCCAGCTCACCGCCCCGACAGAGGAGCTCCTACAATGAGCAGTTCTTC.